This T cell receptor beta chain comes out of a study of regulatory T cells in long-lasting Graves disease (dated by TCRdb to the early 2020s). A note on the overall study: In the newly diagnosed Graves' disease group, patients had been taking antithyroid drugs for less than 3 months. Persistent Graves' disease patients were compared with newly diagnosed Graves' disease patients by peripheral blood TCR sequencing and RNA sequencing. The study was registered as a clinical trial and conducted in China. A total of 35 or so samples were covered by TCR sequencing, comprising around 13 persistent and about 20 newly diagnosed Graves' disease patients.

The meaning of the sample's time point label: newly diagnosed GD, antithyroid drugs for less than 3 months. RNA was extracted from PBMCs in TRIzol for both TCR sequencing and RNA sequencing. The diagnosis of Graves' disease was made according to American Thyroid Association guidelines. Patients were recruited from an endocrinology department in Xi'an, China. From each patient, approximately 10 milliliters of peripheral blood was collected into an EDTA anticoagulant tube. PBMCs were isolated by Ficoll Paque Plus density gradient separation without further T cell sorting. An Agilent 2100 Bioanalyzer and agarose gel were used to check RNA quality, while a NanoDrop 2000 measured RNA concentration. Measured from the cysteine to the phenylalanine, the CDR3 is 15 residues long. The CDR3 DNA has 45 bases and is translated from base 1. Via the germline V gene, CDR1 is WSHSY and CDR2 SAAADI. V gives up 7 bases and J gives up 2 bases, and the segment between their germline ends measures 12 bases.

The library relied on multiplex PCR. The sample was run on an Illumina HiSeq 4000. CDR3 regions were amplified by Arm-PCR with iRepertoire HTBI primers to construct TCR beta libraries. PCR products were gel purified before sequencing. The authors' pipeline ran thus. A total of under 80 TRBV and 14 TRBJ segments were identified across samples and were used for gene usage analysis of CDR3 amino acid clonotypes. COPE and FqMerger were used to merge filtered high-quality paired reads into contigs. Contigs were aligned with BLAST to IMGT TRBV, TRBD and TRBJ reference genes, and CDR3 was defined per IMGT. Highly expanded clones were defined as clonotypes with a frequency above 0.1%. Repertoire diversity was measured by Shannon entropy, and V-J evenness by the Gini coefficient. A clonotype found in more than one individual was treated as public. The raw public data were reprocessed by TCRdb itself: fastp quality trimming at Q25, MiXCR clonotype calling, in-frame beta chains only. Every CDR3 protein is listed once, alongside the most common genes and DNA of its rows. TCRdb, rather than the study authors, made the V and J calls. The sample has 500,000 to 700,000 distinct CDR3 sequences on record, around 15% of them singletons. Of the sample, more than 15% is held by the ten largest clones.

This clonotype was detected a few times. Its antigen is still unknown. There are no base qualities to consult, and no much larger clone falls within one base. The study at large found these results: Sequencing and analysis were limited to the TCR beta chain. Persistent disease showed preferential use of TRBV28, TRBJ1-2 and TRBJ2-5, whereas newly diagnosed disease favored TRBV20-1 and TRBJ2-1. Lower TCR Shannon entropy and fewer highly expanded clones were observed in persistent Graves' disease patients than in newly diagnosed patients, which suggested clonal expansion. The study examined only peripheral blood because the primary lesion, thyroid tissue, could not be accessed. More public clonotypes were shared among persistent patients (fewer than 3,000) than among newly diagnosed patients (roughly 1,000). As a limitation, the authors acknowledged that the small sample size may reduce accuracy.

This same sample was also part of a study on T cells in Graves' hyperthyroidism and ophthalmopathy. The second study's paper adds: Graves' hyperthyroidism was defined as stable when no progression to ophthalmopathy occurred over 18 months of follow-up. Hyperthyroidism patients were newly diagnosed, with disease duration under 2 months, and aged 18 to 65 years. Exclusion was applied to patients with uncontrolled infections, other autoimmune diseases, pregnancy or lactation. Diagnoses relied on clinical symptoms, serum thyroxine and TRAb, thyroid ultrasound and orbital computed tomography. A first-round RT-PCR of the TCR CDR3 used the HTBI primer set with the Qiagen OneStep RT-PCR kit. Blood samples also contained most of the expanded thyroid clonotypes (frequency above 0.001), which suggests that blood repertoires may reflect thyroid immune responses. A model built on a 13 V-J signature distinguished ophthalmopathy from stable hyperthyroidism, reaching 87.88% sensitivity and around 81% specificity in cross-validation and 80%/75% in testing. In validation, the model predicted progression to ophthalmopathy a median of about 6 months before onset, with roughly 70% sensitivity and almost 75% specificity. To identify TCR V-J signatures that set the groups apart, the researchers used a discovery cohort of approximately 98 patients, made up of roughly 40 with Graves' ophthalmopathy and some 60 with stable Graves' hyperthyroidism. Prospective prediction of ophthalmopathy was tested in an independent validation cohort consisting of 18 to 20 hyperthyroidism patients and 17 patients who later progressed to ophthalmopathy. For training and testing, the roughly 100 patients in the discovery cohort were randomly divided in a 7:3 ratio. Thyroid tissue and blood T-cell repertoires from more than 5 Graves' hyperthyroidism patients were also compared in the study. After sampling, hyperthyroidism patients received methimazole starting at 30 mg daily, and ophthalmopathy patients received high-dose intravenous methylprednisolone. A second multiplex PCR round built the libraries, followed by size selection and purification. The libraries were sequenced on an Illumina HiSeq2000 using paired-end 100 bp reads. SOAPnuke was used to process the raw data, removing reads that contained adapters or uncalled bases, had a mean Phred below 15, or lacked an exact match to the constant primer or identifier. COPE v1.2.5 was used to merge high-quality paired reads, and clonotypes were defined as unique nucleotide sequences. MiTCR v1.1 was used to align clonotypes to the IMGT TRBV, TRBD and TRBJ reference segments. Only V-J combinations with frequency above 0.0001, covering roughly 99% of repertoires, were analysed. A TCS score was defined as the ratio between F50 (clonal expansion) and ExV (chaos), using BLOSUM62-based TCRdist between CDR3 peptides within each V-J. Welch's t-statistics and random forest reduced 500 to 550 V-J features to 10 to 15, which were used in a naive Bayes classifier (R e1071). No statistical method was used to set the sample size in advance, and investigators knew the group allocation. According to the paper, TCR Vbeta CDR3 sequencing was carried out on around 140 peripheral blood samples, which came from fewer than 50 ophthalmopathy, 75 or so hyperthyroidism and some 17 progressor patients.

The V and J genes are TRBV10-2 and TRBJ1-6; D gene: possibly TRBD1, on 5 matching bases. The sequence came from a woman aged 25 to 39 with Graves disease. Donor details come from another sample of the same person, matched by shared clones. Sample: peripheral blood mononuclear cells (PBMCs), taken at new diagnosis, from a patient treated with antithyroid drugs. The nucleotide sequence reads as follows: TGCGCCAGCACCGAGGGGAACACCTATAATTCACCCCTCCACTTT. It specifies CASTEGNTYNSPLHF.